The present entry profiles one T cell receptor (beta chain) with its context. The target antigen is unknown. This sample stems from a study of blood T cells in healthy people across ages. Findings of the study overall: As age increased, TCR beta diversity per million T cells fell in a roughly linear fashion. Donor CMV infection status was unknown, possibly confounding age-related changes in expanded clonotypes. TCR beta diversity was tightly associated with the proportion of naive T cells. Estimates based on one million T cells were treated as lower bounds.

CDR3 length: 17 amino acids. V dropped 1 base and J dropped 3; count of bases not matched to a gene: 10. Germline CDR1 is SGHRS and CDR2 is YFSETQ. Primed by a sample-barcoded 5' primer and a J-beta primer mix, a second PCR proceeded for about 6 to 11 cycles. TCRdb analysed the 5' RACE reads with MiXCR anew, one entry per CDR3 protein. In the table there are almost 1 million distinct CDR3 sequences, roughly 51% of which are singletons. Source material: blood. This receptor was taken from a woman aged 55-70 years in good health. J is TRBJ2-1 and V is TRBV5-1, with 7 bases lining up with TRBD2. The CDR3 DNA is TGCGCCAGCAGCTTGTCAGGTTCTAGCGGATTCTACAATGAGCAGTTCTTC. Encoded protein: CASSLSGSSGFYNEQFF.